This TCR beta chain was found in a study of blood T cell repertoires in COVID-19 (dated by TCRdb to the early 2020s). The study in broad terms: The collaborator samples originated in the United States, Italy and Spain and spanned the acute and convalescent phases of COVID-19. The prospective study material was composed of cDNA or gDNA derived from T cells, B-cell-depleted T cells, or PBMCs. The dataset comprised deeply sampled blood TCRbeta repertoires from subjects exposed to, actively infected with, or recovered from COVID-19. The repertoires were released in a freely available public database intended as a resource for research on the immune response to SARS-CoV-2. Samples came from the ongoing ImmuneRACE study (first 160 participants) plus 1,254 subjects from 6 global collaborators. Sample metadata almost always included a de-identified subject ID, COVID-19 status, age in years and sex. Where available, HLA class I and class II types were obtained from metadata supplied by the sample provider rather than from assay-based typing. Results the study describes overall, beyond this receptor: How much clinical and demographic metadata was included differed by source and by participant, and the metadata was provided uncurated.

In regard to this clone: Its target antigen remains unknown. The input lacks base qualities; no much larger clone sits a single base away.

Deletion took 1 base off V and 3 bases off J, with a span of 16 bases between the germline ends. The CDR3 covers 17 residues, taking in both the cysteine and the phenylalanine. Only the CDR3 region is kept as DNA, spanning 51 bases read in frame from base 1. Per the germline V gene, SGHVS is the CDR1 and FQNEAQ is the CDR2. TCRbeta CDR3 regions were amplified from genomic DNA by means of the immunoSEQ Assay, a bias-controlled multiplex PCR. Per the source publication's procedure: The number of nucleated cells in each sample was estimated from the amplification of reference gene primers within the assay. To quantify the absolute abundance of each unique TCRbeta CDR3 rearrangement, sequence reads were collapsed and filtered. For each sample, productive Simpson clonality was calculated as the square root of Simpson's diversity index across productive rearrangements. TCRdb retrieved this table from immuneACCESS and kept in-frame rearrangements only. Not all clones are present; in checked studies, unresolved V genes account for under half, and no reason is known for the remainder. V and J calls and clone size follow that table, whereas D and trimming were derived from the DNA. This sample gives 200,000 to 250,000 clones in total; almost 85% of them show up just once. Jointly, the top ten make up 1.5% to 2% of the sample.

Whole blood was collected in K2EDTA tubes by collaborating institutions according to the institutions' own protocols. For TCRbeta analysis, collaborators shipped samples as frozen whole blood, isolated PBMCs, or DNA extracted from either of those sample types. The source of this sequence is a woman of 80 years or more with acute or convalescent COVID-19. Sample: peripheral blood. The rearrangement joined TRBV7-8 to TRBJ1-5; 5 matching bases give a weak D call of TRBD1. The CDR3 protein is CASSLEYRSGNNQPQHF. The nucleotide sequence reads TGTGCCAGCAGCTTAGAGTACAGATCAGGGAACAATCAGCCCCAGCATTTT.